One sample yielded the 30 T cell receptor beta chains listed below, sequenced in a study of siplizumab effects on memory and regulatory T cells. Profiling relied on immunoSEQ multiplex PCR, and the TCRdb table lists in-frame clones only, not all of them. The data hold 55,000 to 70,000 clones, with approximately 95% observed a single time. Material: CD8+ T cells sorted from blood. The receptors stem from a human donor in good health.

The gene calls are TRBV27 and TRBJ1-5, with D possibly matching TRBD1 (5 bases). Germline V gene lookup returns CDR1 MNHEY and CDR2 SMNVEV (reference sequence). The CDR3 covers 14 residues. V lost 6 bases, J lost 1 base, and 10 bases lay in between. The DNA of the CDR3 is TGTGCCAGCAGCCCAGGGTTGAGCAATCAGCCCCAGCATTTT. Its protein product is CASSPGLSNQPQHF.

This CDR3 reads CSANRGGEQFF. DNA of the CDR3: TGCAGTGCTAATCGAGGCGGTGAGCAGTTCTTC. V usage is TRBV20-1 and J usage is TRBJ2-1; D remains unclear. V lost 4 bases, J lost 9 bases, and 10 bases lay in between. Germline V CDR1 and CDR2: DFQATT, SNEGSKA (reference sequence). The CDR3 spans 11 residues.

This rearrangement joins TRBV4-3 to TRBJ2-1; 11 nucleotides align to TRBD2. The trim removed 0 bases at V and 0 bases at J, leaving 7 bases unmatched. The CDR3 length is 19 residues. The germline gives CDR1 LGHNA, CDR2 YSLEER. The DNA of the CDR3 is TGCGCCAGCAGCCAAGAAGCTAGCGGGAGGTCTAGCTCCTACAATGAGCAGTTCTTC. Its protein is CASSQEASGRSSSYNEQFF.

Here the CDR3 reads CASSPAAWETQYF. The DNA of the CDR3 is TGTGCCAGCTCACCAGCCGCCTGGGAGACCCAGTACTTC. V is TRBV18 and J is TRBJ2-5; no firm D call. Germline V gene data show CDR1 as KGHSH and CDR2 as LQKENI. V was shortened by 2 bases and J by 5 bases, with 9 bases between the two germline ends. CDR3 length equals 13 residues.

The V gene is TRBV30, the J gene TRBJ2-1; 10 bases align to TRBD2. Losses at the gene ends were 5 bases for V and 4 bases for J; bases not matched to a gene: 14. The CDR3 covers 17 residues. CDR1 is GTSNPN, CDR2 SVGIG, per germline (reference sequence). The DNA for the CDR3 is TGTGCCTGGTCGGGACTAGCGACTAAGGGCGGTTACAATGAGCAGTTCTTC. As protein: CAWSGLATKGGYNEQFF. Using reference TRBV30 and TRBJ2-1 for the parts outside the CDR3, the full variable domain is SQTIHQWPATLVQPVGSPLSLECTVEGTSNPNLYWYRQAAGRGLQLLFYSVGIGQISSEVPQNLSASRPQDRQFILSSKKLLLSDSGFYLCAWSGLATKGGYNEQFFGPGTRLTVL.

The chain carries TRBV29-1 and TRBJ2-5, with a weak D call TRBD2 (5 bases). V lost 5 bases and J 5 bases, leaving 15 bases between the germline ends. The CDR3 loop spans 13 amino acids. From germline, CDR1 is SQVTM and CDR2 ANQGSEA. The CDR3 sequence: CSVPRFAGETQYF. DNA of the CDR3: TGCAGCGTTCCCCGCTTTGCGGGCGAGACCCAGTACTTC.

This clone was counted between two and nine times. J is TRBJ1-1 and V is TRBV7-8; TRBD1 aligns across 8 bases. The V gene's germline CDR1 is SGHVS and CDR2 FQNEAQ. V trimming: 3 bases; J trimming: 4 bases; junction bases outside the gene matches: 7. The CDR3 is 15 amino acids. CDR3 residues: CASSFDDRGFTEAFF. The CDR3 nucleotides read TGTGCCAGCAGCTTCGACGACAGGGGCTTCACTGAAGCTTTCTTT.

The chain joins TRBV7-6 to TRBJ2-7; D remains unclear. The germline V gene has CDR1 SGHVS and CDR2 FNYEAQ. The germline V and J ends were trimmed by 5 bases and 6 bases, with 11 bases remaining between them. The CDR3 loop spans 12 amino acids. The CDR3 region is CASSPLGTEQYF. CDR3 nucleotide sequence: TGTGCCAGCAGCCCTCTGGGTACCGAGCAGTACTTC.

The chain links TRBV15 to TRBJ2-5; the D gene could be TRBD1 or TRBD2 (5 bases each). CDR1 and CDR2 from the germline V gene are LNHNV and YYDKDF (reference sequence). The CDR3 is 14 residues long. V was clipped by 4 bases and J by 5 bases, with 14 bases between them. CDR3 amino acids: CATSTGTREETQYF. CDR3 bases: TGTGCCACCAGCACCGGGACGAGGGAGGAGACCCAGTACTTC.

The count of this clone is one. This may stem from a read error, because a much larger clone lies one nucleotide away. The J gene is TRBJ1-2, the V gene TRBV2, with D hard to call. The germline V gene has CDR1 SNHLY and CDR2 FYNNEI. The CDR3 runs to 14 residues. Trimming stripped 5 bases from V and 0 bases from J, with 10 bases between. The CDR3 nucleotides read TGTGCCAGCAGTAACGGCAATTCTAACTATGGCTACACCTTC. Translated: CASSNGNSNYGYTF.

There are a few counts of this clone. The rearrangement links TRBV7-1 to TRBJ2-7; D remains ambiguous. TRBV7-1 is treated as an ORF (open reading frame) with a function not yet certain. The CDR3 covers 12 residues. Trimming took off 4 bases at V and 3 bases at J, with 7 bases between the two ends. The CDR3 loop reads CASSLVFYEQYF. CDR3 DNA: TGTGCCAGCAGCTTAGTGTTCTACGAGCAGTACTTC.

This chain joins TRBV7-9 and TRBJ2-1; 15 nucleotides agree with TRBD2. Germline CDR1 is SEHNR and CDR2 is FQNEAQ (reference sequence). Unmatched junction bases numbered 7, after V lost 5 bases and J lost 8 bases. The CDR3 runs 16 residues. The CDR3 nucleotides read TGTGCCAGCAGCCGATGGACTAGCGGGAGGGTAGATGAGCAGTTCTTC. It yields the protein CASSRWTSGRVDEQFF.

This sequence joins TRBV19 and TRBJ2-5, with a possible D match to TRBD1 (6 bases). The CDR3 extends over 14 amino acids. V dropped 3 bases and J dropped 3 bases, with 11 bases sitting between them. The germline V gene encodes CDR1 LNHDA and CDR2 SQIVND (reference sequence). CDR3 nucleotide sequence: TGTGCCAGTAGTATCAGGACAGATAAAGAGACCCAGTACTTC. Its translation: CASSIRTDKETQYF.

This chain uses TRBV7-2 with TRBJ2-1; D unresolved. V lost 5 bases, J lost 3 bases, and 8 bases lay in between. Germline V gene sequence: CDR1 SGHTA, CDR2 FQGNSA. The CDR3 consists of 13 residues. The CDR3 DNA reads TGTGCCAGCAGCCCTTCTCTCTACAATGAGCAGTTCTTC. Amino acid sequence: CASSPSLYNEQFF.

This chain links TRBV4-1 with TRBJ2-3; possibly TRBD2 for D (5 bases). Germline loops: CDR1 MGHRA, CDR2 YSYEKL. Trimming took off 7 bases at V and 2 bases at J, with 16 bases between the two ends. The CDR3 length is 15 residues. DNA for the CDR3: TGCGCCAGCACCCCAGCCAGCGGATTCACAGATACGCAGTATTTT. Amino acids: CASTPASGFTDTQYF.

This clone was observed once. J is TRBJ1-3 and V is TRBV9; no firm D call. V was cut by 7 bases and J by 4 bases, with 15 bases left in between. The CDR3 spans 14 residues. Germline V CDR1 and CDR2: SGDLS, YYNGEE. The DNA of the CDR3 is TGTGCCAGCGACCCCGTGGGCTCCGGAAACACCATATATTTT. It specifies CASDPVGSGNTIYF.

V gene TRBV30 combines with J gene TRBJ1-4; D perhaps matches TRBD1 (6 bases). The CDR3 contains 14 residues. The V gene's germline CDR1 is GTSNPN and CDR2 SVGIG (reference sequence). The ends were cut back, 6 bases at V and 2 bases at J, with 13 bases in the middle. Here the CDR3 reads CACPATGTNEKLFF. CDR3 DNA: TGTGCCTGCCCAGCCACAGGGACTAATGAAAAACTGTTTTTT. The complete variable domain, with remaining parts taken from reference TRBV30 and TRBJ1-4, reads SQTIHQWPATLVQPVGSPLSLECTVEGTSNPNLYWYRQAAGRGLQLLFYSVGIGQISSEVPQNLSASRPQDRQFILSSKKLLLSDSGFYLCACPATGTNEKLFFGSGTQLSVL.

The chain uses TRBV2 and TRBJ1-1; 7 nucleotides match TRBD1. CDR1 and CDR2 from the germline V gene are SNHLY and FYNNEI. Unmatched junction bases numbered 9, after V lost 4 bases and J lost 4 bases. CDR3 size: 15 residues. The CDR3 loop reads CASSGNRGISTEAFF. The CDR3 bases are TGTGCCAGCAGTGGAAACAGGGGTATTAGCACTGAAGCTTTCTTT.

The chain employs TRBV27 and TRBJ2-7, with TRBD1 matching 10 bases. With 3 bases clipped from V and 5 bases from J, the junction kept 4 bases outside the gene matches. The CDR3 extends over 14 amino acids. Germline assignment: CDR1 MNHEY and CDR2 SMNVEV (reference sequence). CDR3 coding DNA: TGTGCCAGCAGTTTCCTGACAGGGGGCCACGAGCAGTACTTC. As protein: CASSFLTGGHEQYF.

The chain combines TRBV19 with TRBJ2-1; D possibly matches TRBD1 or TRBD2 (5 bases each). Germline lookup yields CDR1 LNHDA and CDR2 SQIVND (reference sequence). The ends were cut back, 5 bases at V and 8 bases at J, with 19 bases in the middle. The CDR3 runs to 15 residues. CDR3 DNA: TGTGCCAGTAGTTATTGGTCCGAGGGGCGCGATGAGCAGTTCTTC. This gives the protein CASSYWSEGRDEQFF.

The rearrangement joins TRBV9 to TRBJ1-1, with TRBD1 as a possible D gene (5 bases). Germline assignment: CDR1 SGDLS and CDR2 YYNGEE. V lost 5 bases, J lost 5 bases, and 10 bases lay in between. The CDR3 runs to 12 residues. CDR3 sequence: CASSSWGTEAFF. CDR3 DNA: TGTGCCAGCAGTTCTTGGGGGACTGAAGCTTTCTTT.

The V call is TRBV6-5, the J call TRBJ2-1; 8 positions match TRBD2. With 4 bases clipped from V and 7 bases from J, the junction kept 3 bases outside the gene matches. Germline assignment: CDR1 MNHEY and CDR2 SVGAGI. CDR3 size: 13 residues. The CDR3 region is CASSFAGGNEQFF. The CDR3 DNA reads TGTGCCAGCAGTTTTGCGGGAGGTAATGAGCAGTTCTTC.

J is TRBJ2-5 and V is TRBV4-1, with a tentative D call TRBD1 (5 bases). This CDR3 is 14 amino acids long. Germline V gene sequence: CDR1 MGHRA, CDR2 YSYEKL. V was shortened by 0 bases and J by 2 bases, with 7 bases between the two germline ends. The CDR3 reads CASSQEGRQETQYF. The CDR3 bases are TGCGCCAGCAGCCAAGAGGGGCGGCAAGAGACCCAGTACTTC.

The chain has TRBV30 and TRBJ2-4; TRBD1 is a possible D gene (6 bases). Germline V CDR1 and CDR2: GTSNPN, SVGIG (reference sequence). The V gene lost 1 base and the J gene lost 0 bases, with 19 bases spanning the gap. The CDR3 loop spans 18 amino acids. The CDR3: CAWSALGGNLLAKNIQYF. The CDR3 DNA sequence: TGTGCCTGGAGTGCGCTAGGGGGTAACCTTCTAGCCAAAAACATTCAGTACTTC. Full variable domain (outside the CDR3, taken from reference TRBV30 and TRBJ2-4): SQTIHQWPATLVQPVGSPLSLECTVEGTSNPNLYWYRQAAGRGLQLLFYSVGIGQISSEVPQNLSASRPQDRQFILSSKKLLLSDSGFYLCAWSALGGNLLAKNIQYFGAGTRLSVL.

This clone was detected once. The rearrangement links TRBV13 to TRBJ2-7, with TRBD2 matching 15 bases. From germline, CDR1 is PRHDT and CDR2 FYEKMQ (reference sequence). The CDR3 has 21 amino acids. With V trimmed by 2 bases and J by 7 bases, 21 bases remained unmatched. Here the CDR3 reads CASSLSDWGGTSGRPGFEQYF. The CDR3 region has the DNA TGTGCCAGCAGCTTATCAGATTGGGGAGGGACTAGCGGGAGGCCCGGATTTGAGCAGTACTTC.

CDR3: CASSDGGEKLFF. CDR3 DNA sequence: TGTGCCAGCAGTGACGGCGGTGAAAAACTGTTTTTT. The chain has TRBV6-1 and TRBJ1-4; D not resolved. This CDR3 spans 12 amino acids. Germline CDR1 and CDR2: MNHNS and SASEGT. Trimming removed 3 bases at V and 7 bases at J, with 6 bases between.

This chain connects TRBV4-2 to TRBJ1-2; D gene unclear. The length of the CDR3 is 16 residues. Trimming took off 0 bases at V and 5 bases at J, with 16 bases between the two ends. The germline CDR1 and CDR2 sequences are LGHNA and YNFKEQ. CDR3: CASSQDSVVSDYGYTF. CDR3 DNA: TGTGCCAGCAGCCAAGATAGTGTCGTATCCGATTATGGCTACACCTTC.

V usage is TRBV6-5 and J usage is TRBJ2-7; 10 bases are shared with TRBD1. The CDR3 has 14 residues. In germline, CDR1 is MNHEY, CDR2 SVGAGI. After removal of 6 bases from V and 4 bases from J, the junction contained 6 bases not matched to a gene. CDR3 amino acids: CASSLGQGEYEQYF. The CDR3 DNA reads TGTGCCAGCAGCCTCGGACAGGGGGAATACGAGCAGTACTTC.

This chain links TRBV27 with TRBJ2-1; 12 positions match TRBD2. The V gene end was trimmed by 7 bases and the J gene end by 7 bases; junction bases not matched to a gene: 8. This CDR3 has 15 amino acids. From germline, CDR1 is MNHEY and CDR2 SMNVEV (reference sequence). In DNA form, the CDR3 reads TGTGCCAGCACCCCCGGGACTAGCGGGCTTAATGAGCAGTTCTTC. Its translation is CASTPGTSGLNEQFF.

The gene calls are TRBV11-2 and TRBJ2-3; 10 bases are shared with TRBD2. CDR3 length: 15 amino acids. Per the germline V gene, CDR1 is SGHAT and CDR2 is FQNNGV. V shed 2 bases and J 1 base; nucleotides not matched to a gene: 0. The CDR3 bases are TGTGCCAGCAGCTTACTAGCGGGAGGCACAGATACGCAGTATTTT. Protein sequence: CASSLLAGGTDTQYF.